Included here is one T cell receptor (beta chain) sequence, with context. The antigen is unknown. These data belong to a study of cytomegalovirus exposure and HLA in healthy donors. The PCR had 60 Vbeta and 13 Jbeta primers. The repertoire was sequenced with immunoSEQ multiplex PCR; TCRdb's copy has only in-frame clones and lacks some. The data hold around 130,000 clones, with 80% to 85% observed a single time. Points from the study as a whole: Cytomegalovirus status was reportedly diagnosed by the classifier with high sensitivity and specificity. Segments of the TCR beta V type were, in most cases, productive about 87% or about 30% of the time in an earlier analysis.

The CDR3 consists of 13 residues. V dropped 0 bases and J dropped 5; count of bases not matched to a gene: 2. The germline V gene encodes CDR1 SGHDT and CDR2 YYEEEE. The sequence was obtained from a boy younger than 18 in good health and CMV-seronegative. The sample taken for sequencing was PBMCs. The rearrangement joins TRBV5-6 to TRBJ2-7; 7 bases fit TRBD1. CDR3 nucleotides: TGTGCCAGCAGCTTGGGACAGGGCGACGAGCAGTACTTC. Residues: CASSLGQGDEQYF.